This T cell receptor (beta chain) is drawn from a study of T cell repertoires in cytomegalovirus infection. Using its own MiXCR run on the reads, TCRdb lists one record per CDR3 protein. The sample includes roughly 600,000 distinct CDR3 sequences, 24% of them seen just once. Trimming removed 0 bases from V and 4 bases from J; junction bases left unmatched: 8. The CDR3 has 18 residues. Germline V gene sequence: CDR1 SGHTA, CDR2 FQGNSA. This clonotype was seen at least ten times. The sequenced material came from CD8+ T cells from PBMCs. The receptor comes from a human donor in good health (CMV status not recorded). Some clones in this sample may be carry-over from other donors' samples. This sequence joins TRBV7-2 and TRBJ2-1; the match to TRBD1 covers 11 bases. CDR3: CASSLASDRGLTYNEQFF. The CDR3 coding sequence is TGTGCCAGCAGCTTAGCGTCGGACAGGGGGCTAACATACAATGAGCAGTTCTTC.